The clone carrying this T cell receptor beta chain was seen at least ten times. This specimen belongs to a study of neurological immune-mediated disorders. The CDR3 runs to 12 residues. Trimming took off 7 bases at V and 7 bases at J, with 13 bases between the two ends. Regarding time point: longitudinal time-point 3. Via MiXCR, TCRdb re-called the 5' RACE reads, giving one row per CDR3 protein. The table shows about 49,000 distinct CDR3 sequences, with roughly 8% occurring only once. This chain uses TRBV12-3 or TRBV12-4 with TRBJ2-5, with D unresolved. Sequencing was performed on PBMCs. The TCR originated in a woman aged 35 to 49 in good health. CDR3 sequence reads: CASTSLLGTQYF. DNA for the CDR3: TGTGCCAGCACGTCCTTGCTGGGGACCCAGTACTTC.